This section outlines one T cell receptor beta chain sequence together with its context. In germline, CDR1 is SGHTA, CDR2 FQGTGA. The length of the CDR3 is 17 residues. V lost 4 bases, J lost 3 bases, and 7 bases stayed unmatched. Per the original methods: Scientists estimated how many nucleated cells there were by amplifying reference gene primers. Libraries were prepared by immunoSEQ multiplex PCR; TCRdb keeps only in-frame clonotypes and omits some of them. Clonal size and the V and J genes are those of that table, whereas D and trimming came from the DNA. The sample records 20,000 to 30,000 clones, 80% to 90% being singletons. This sample is part of a study of blood T cell repertoires in COVID-19. Study background: Samples of COVID-19 (acute and convalescent) were obtained from the United States, Italy and Spain. PBMCs, B-cell-depleted T cells, or T cells were the source of the cDNA or gDNA that made up the material.

The receptor was derived from a human donor in a cohort sampled during active COVID-19. The gene calls are TRBV7-3 and TRBJ2-1, with 12 bases fitting TRBD1. The sequenced sample consisted of peripheral blood. CDR3 nucleotide sequence: TGTGCCAGCAGCTCCATTGGGACAGGGGGCCACTACAATGAGCAGTTCTTC. It translates to CASSSIGTGGHYNEQFF.